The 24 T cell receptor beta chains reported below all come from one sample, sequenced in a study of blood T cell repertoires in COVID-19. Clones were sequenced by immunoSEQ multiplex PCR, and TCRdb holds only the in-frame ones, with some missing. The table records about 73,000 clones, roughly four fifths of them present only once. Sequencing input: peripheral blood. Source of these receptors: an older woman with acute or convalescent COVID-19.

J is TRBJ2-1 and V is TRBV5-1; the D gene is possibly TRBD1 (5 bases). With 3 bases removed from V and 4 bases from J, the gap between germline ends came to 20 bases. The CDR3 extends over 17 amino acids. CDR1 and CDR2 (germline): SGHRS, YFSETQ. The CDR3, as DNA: TGCGCCAGCAGCTCTCACATAGGGGCCCCCGAATACAATGAGCAGTTCTTC. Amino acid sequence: CASSSHIGAPEYNEQFF.

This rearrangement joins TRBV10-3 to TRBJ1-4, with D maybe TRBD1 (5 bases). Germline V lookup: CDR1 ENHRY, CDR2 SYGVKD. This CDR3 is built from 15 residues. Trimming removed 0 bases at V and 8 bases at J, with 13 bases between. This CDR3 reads CAISESQGTVEKLFF. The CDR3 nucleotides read TGTGCCATCAGTGAGTCGCAGGGAACTGTGGAAAAACTGTTTTTT.

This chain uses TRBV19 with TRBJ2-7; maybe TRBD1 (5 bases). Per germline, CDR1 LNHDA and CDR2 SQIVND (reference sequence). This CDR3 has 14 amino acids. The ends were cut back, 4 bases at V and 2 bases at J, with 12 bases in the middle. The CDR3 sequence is CASSTSTEAYEQYF. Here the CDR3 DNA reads TGTGCCAGTAGTACCTCGACAGAGGCCTACGAGCAGTACTTC.

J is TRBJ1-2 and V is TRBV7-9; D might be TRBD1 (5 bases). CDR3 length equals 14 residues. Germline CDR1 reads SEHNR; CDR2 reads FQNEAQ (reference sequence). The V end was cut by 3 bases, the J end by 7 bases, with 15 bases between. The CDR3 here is CASSFSGVGGGYTF. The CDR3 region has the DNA TGTGCCAGCAGCTTCTCCGGGGTCGGGGGTGGCTACACCTTC.

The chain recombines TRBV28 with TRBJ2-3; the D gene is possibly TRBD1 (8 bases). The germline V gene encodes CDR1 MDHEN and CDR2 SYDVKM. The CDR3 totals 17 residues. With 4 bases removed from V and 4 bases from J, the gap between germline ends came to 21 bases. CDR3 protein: CASSSGGGGLSSDTQYF. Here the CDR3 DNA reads TGTGCCAGCAGTTCAGGGGGCGGGGGATTGTCCTCAGATACGCAGTATTTT.

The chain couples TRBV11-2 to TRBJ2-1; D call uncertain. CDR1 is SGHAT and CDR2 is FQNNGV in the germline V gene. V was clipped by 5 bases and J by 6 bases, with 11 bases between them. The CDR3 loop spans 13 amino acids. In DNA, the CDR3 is TGTGCCAGCAGCCAGACAACCGGCAATGAGCAGTTCTTC. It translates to CASSQTTGNEQFF. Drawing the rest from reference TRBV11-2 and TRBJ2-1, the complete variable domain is EAGVAQSPRYKIIEKRQSVAFWCNPISGHATLYWYQQILGQGPKLLIQFQNNGVVDDSQLPKDRFSAERLKGVDSTLKIQPAKLEDSAVYLCASSQTTGNEQFFGPGTRLTVL.

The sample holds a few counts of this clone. CDR3 DNA sequence: TGTGCCAGCAGTGAAACTGCAGGGGCGAGTCAGCCCCAGCATTTT. Residues: CASSETAGASQPQHF. The chain is built from TRBV2 and TRBJ1-5; D may be TRBD1 (6 bases). V was trimmed by 2 bases and J by 6 bases, leaving 14 bases between them. The CDR3 has 15 residues. Per germline, CDR1 SNHLY and CDR2 FYNNEI.

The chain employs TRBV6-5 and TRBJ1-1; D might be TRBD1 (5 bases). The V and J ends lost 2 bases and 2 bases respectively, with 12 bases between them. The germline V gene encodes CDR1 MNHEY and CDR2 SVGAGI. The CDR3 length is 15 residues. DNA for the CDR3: TGTGCCAGCAGTTACGGGCAGGGTGGAAACACTGAAGCTTTCTTT. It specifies CASSYGQGGNTEAFF.

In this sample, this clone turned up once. In DNA form, the CDR3 reads TGTGCCAGCAGCTTGGCCATAGGGGAGGCGGGTGAACAGTTCTTC. This translates into CASSLAIGEAGEQFF. The chain recombines TRBV5-8 with TRBJ2-1; possibly TRBD2 for D (6 bases). The CDR3 runs to 15 residues. Trimming removed 0 bases at V and 13 bases at J, with 20 bases between. CDR1 SGHTS and CDR2 YDEGEE come from the germline V gene. The full variable domain, rest sourced from reference TRBV5-8 and TRBJ2-1, is EAGVTQSPTHLIKTRGQQATLRCSPISGHTSVYWYQQALGLGLQFLLWYDEGEERNRGNFPPRFSGRQFPNYSSELNVNALELEDSALYLCASSLAIGEAGEQFFGPGTRLTVL.

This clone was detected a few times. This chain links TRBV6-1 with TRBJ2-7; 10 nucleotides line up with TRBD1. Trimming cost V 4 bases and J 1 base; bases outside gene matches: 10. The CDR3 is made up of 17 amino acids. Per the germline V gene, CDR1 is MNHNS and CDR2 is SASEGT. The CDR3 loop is CASSVTSGTGASYEQYF. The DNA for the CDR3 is TGTGCCAGCAGTGTCACATCCGGGACAGGGGCTTCCTACGAGCAGTACTTC.

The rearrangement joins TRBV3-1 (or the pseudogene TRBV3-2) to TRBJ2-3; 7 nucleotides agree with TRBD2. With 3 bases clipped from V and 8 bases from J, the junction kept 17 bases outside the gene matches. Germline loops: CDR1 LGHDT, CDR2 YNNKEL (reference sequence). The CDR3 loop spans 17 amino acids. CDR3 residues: CASSHKSLGGSFGTQYF. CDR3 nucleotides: TGTGCCAGCAGCCACAAATCCCTTGGCGGGAGCTTCGGTACGCAGTATTTT.

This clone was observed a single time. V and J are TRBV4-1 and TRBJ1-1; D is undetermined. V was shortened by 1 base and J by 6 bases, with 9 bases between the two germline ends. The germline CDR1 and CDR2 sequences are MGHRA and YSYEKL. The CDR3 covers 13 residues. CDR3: CASSQVRGSEAFF. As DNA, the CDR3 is TGCGCCAGCAGCCAAGTAAGAGGGTCTGAAGCTTTCTTT.

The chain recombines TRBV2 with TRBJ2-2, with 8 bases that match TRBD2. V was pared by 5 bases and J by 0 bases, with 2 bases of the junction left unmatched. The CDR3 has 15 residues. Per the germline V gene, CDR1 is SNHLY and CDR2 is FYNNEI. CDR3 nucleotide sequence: TGTGCCAGCAGTAGGACTAGCCCGAACACCGGGGAGCTGTTTTTT. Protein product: CASSRTSPNTGELFF.

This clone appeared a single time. CDR3 DNA: TGTGCCACCAGCAGAGGGGCCAGCTACGAGCAGTACTTC. Amino acids: CATSRGASYEQYF. This chain connects TRBV15 to TRBJ2-7, with D hard to call. The CDR3 loop spans 13 amino acids. V was trimmed by 1 base and J by 3 bases, leaving 7 bases between them. Germline CDR1 and CDR2: LNHNV and YYDKDF (reference sequence).

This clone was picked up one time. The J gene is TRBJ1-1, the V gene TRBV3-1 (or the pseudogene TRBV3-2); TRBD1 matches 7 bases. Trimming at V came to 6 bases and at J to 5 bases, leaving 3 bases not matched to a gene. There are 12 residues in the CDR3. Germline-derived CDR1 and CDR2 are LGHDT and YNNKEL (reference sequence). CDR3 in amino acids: CASSTTGTEAFF. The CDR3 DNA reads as TGTGCCAGCAGTACGACAGGGACTGAAGCTTTCTTT.

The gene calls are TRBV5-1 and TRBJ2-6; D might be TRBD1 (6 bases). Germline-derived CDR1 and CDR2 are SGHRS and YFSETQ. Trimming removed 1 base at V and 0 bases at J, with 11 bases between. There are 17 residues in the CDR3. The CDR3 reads CASSLQTGFSGANVLTF. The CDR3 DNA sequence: TGCGCCAGCAGCTTGCAGACAGGATTCTCTGGGGCCAACGTCCTGACTTTC.

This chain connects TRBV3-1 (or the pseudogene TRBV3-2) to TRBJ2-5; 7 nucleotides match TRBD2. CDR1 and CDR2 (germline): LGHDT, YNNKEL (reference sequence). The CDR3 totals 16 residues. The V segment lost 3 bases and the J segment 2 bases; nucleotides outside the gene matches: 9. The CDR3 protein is CASSHARPSGQETQYF. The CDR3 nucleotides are TGTGCCAGCAGCCACGCCCGGCCTAGCGGTCAAGAGACCCAGTACTTC.

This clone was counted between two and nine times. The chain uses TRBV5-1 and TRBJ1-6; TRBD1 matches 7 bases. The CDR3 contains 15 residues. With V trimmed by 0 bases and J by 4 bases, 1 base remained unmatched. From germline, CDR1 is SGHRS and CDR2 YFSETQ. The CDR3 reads CASSLGQGYNSPLHF. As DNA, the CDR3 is TGCGCCAGCAGCTTGGGACAGGGTTATAATTCACCCCTCCACTTT.

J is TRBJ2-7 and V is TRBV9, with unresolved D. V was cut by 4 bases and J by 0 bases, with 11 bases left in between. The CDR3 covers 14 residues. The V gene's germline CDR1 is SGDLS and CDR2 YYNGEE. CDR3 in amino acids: CASSRGGLSYEQYF. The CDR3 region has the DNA TGTGCCAGCAGCCGCGGCGGCCTCTCCTACGAGCAGTACTTC.

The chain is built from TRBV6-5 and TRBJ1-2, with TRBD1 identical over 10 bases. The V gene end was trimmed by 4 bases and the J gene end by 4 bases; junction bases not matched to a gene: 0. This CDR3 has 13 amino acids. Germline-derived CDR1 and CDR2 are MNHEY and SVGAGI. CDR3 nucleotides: TGTGCCAGCAGTTGGACAGGGGGCTATGGCTACACCTTC. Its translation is CASSWTGGYGYTF.

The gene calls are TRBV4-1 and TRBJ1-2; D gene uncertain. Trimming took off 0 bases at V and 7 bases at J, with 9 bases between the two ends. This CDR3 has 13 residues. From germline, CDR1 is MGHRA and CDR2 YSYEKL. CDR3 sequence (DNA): TGCGCCAGCAGCCAAGATCCGTTCTTTGGCTACACCTTC. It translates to CASSQDPFFGYTF.

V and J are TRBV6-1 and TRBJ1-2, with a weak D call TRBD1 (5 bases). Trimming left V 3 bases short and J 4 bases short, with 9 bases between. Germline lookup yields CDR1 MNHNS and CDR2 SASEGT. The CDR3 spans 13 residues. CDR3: CASSDRVLYGYTF. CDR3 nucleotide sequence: TGTGCCAGCAGTGACAGGGTCCTCTATGGCTACACCTTC.

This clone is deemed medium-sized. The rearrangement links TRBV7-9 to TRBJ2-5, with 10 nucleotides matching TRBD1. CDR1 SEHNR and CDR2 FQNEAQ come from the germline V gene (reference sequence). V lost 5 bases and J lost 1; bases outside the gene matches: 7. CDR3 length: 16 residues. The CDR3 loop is CASSGSGTGAQETQYF. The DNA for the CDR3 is TGTGCCAGCAGCGGATCCGGGACAGGGGCCCAAGAGACCCAGTACTTC.

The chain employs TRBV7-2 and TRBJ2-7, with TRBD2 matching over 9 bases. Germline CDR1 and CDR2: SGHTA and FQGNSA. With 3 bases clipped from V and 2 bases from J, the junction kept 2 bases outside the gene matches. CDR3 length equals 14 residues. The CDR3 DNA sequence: TGTGCCAGCAGCTTTAGCGGGAGCCCCTACGAGCAGTACTTC. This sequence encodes CASSFSGSPYEQYF.